This T cell receptor (beta chain) was sequenced for a study of shared clonotypes between healthy human individuals. Study details: Donors, aged 18 to 49, were two women and three men.

TCRdb's table, derived via immunoSEQ multiplex PCR, lists solely in-frame clones and lacks some. Of roughly 1,500,000 clones in the sample, approximately 98.5% were seen once. Study-level results: Naive subsets usually exceeded memory subsets in estimated richness.

Germline trimming cut 6 bases from V and 4 bases from J; bases unmatched to any gene: 20. The CDR3 loop spans 18 amino acids. Germline V gene sequence: CDR1 KGHSH, CDR2 LQKENI. All donors were healthy HIV-negative adults lacking recent acute infections or vaccinations. Of note for this clone: No antigen is known for it.

This receptor was obtained from a man aged 25 to 40 in good health. Sequenced: naive CD4+ T cells sorted from blood. Subset defined: CD45RA+ positively selected. V gene TRBV18 combines with J gene TRBJ1-2; the match to TRBD1 covers 7 bases. The chain's CDR3 is CASSHLARQGSSIYGYTF. In nucleotides, the CDR3 is TGTGCCAGCTCCCATTTGGCAAGACAGGGTTCATCCATCTATGGCTACACCTTC.